Following are 8 T cell receptor beta chains from one sample sequenced in a study of shared T cell receptors in the human thymus. The table came from immunoSEQ multiplex PCR; TCRdb's copy has only in-frame clones and leaves some out. Among around 730,000 clones listed, 75% to 90% were seen once. The same sample was also used in a study of human thymus T cells.

Sequenced material: thymocytes. These TCRs come from a girl less than two years old with a congenital heart defect.

This rearrangement joins TRBV20-1 to TRBJ2-5; D gene ambiguous. Trimming pared 1 base from V and 3 bases from J, leaving 3 bases between. CDR1 and CDR2 from the germline V gene are DFQATT and SNEGSKA (reference sequence). The CDR3 sequence is 11 residues long. The CDR3 region is CSARAKETQYF. CDR3 in DNA: TGCAGTGCTAGAGCCAAAGAGACCCAGTACTTC.

The chain employs TRBV10-3 and TRBJ2-4, with a tentative D call TRBD1 (5 bases). The CDR3 is 15 amino acids. From germline, CDR1 is ENHRY and CDR2 SYGVKD. V dropped 4 bases and J dropped 4 bases, with 14 bases sitting between them. CDR3 residues: CAISGEKGIKNIQYF. The CDR3 DNA reads as TGTGCCATCAGTGGCGAGAAGGGGATAAAAAACATTCAGTACTTC.

The chain joins TRBV28 to TRBJ1-3; the D is unclear. Per the germline V gene, CDR1 is MDHEN and CDR2 is SYDVKM. The V end was cut by 6 bases, the J end by 4 bases, with 13 bases between. The CDR3 contains 14 residues. CDR3 coding DNA: TGTGCCAGCAGCACCCGGTGGTCAGGAAACACCATATATTTT. This gives the protein CASSTRWSGNTIYF. The complete variable domain, with remaining parts taken from reference TRBV28 and TRBJ1-3, reads DVKVTQSSRYLVKRTGEKVFLECVQDMDHENMFWYRQDPGLGLRLIYFSYDVKMKEKGDIPEGYSVSREKKERFSLILESASTNQTSMYLCASSTRWSGNTIYFGEGSWLTVV.

This rearrangement joins TRBV6-6 to TRBJ1-2, with D unresolved. This CDR3 region has 13 residues. The ends were cut back, 4 bases at V and 9 bases at J, with 15 bases in the middle. From germline, CDR1 is MNHNY and CDR2 SVGAGI (reference sequence). The CDR3, as DNA: TGTGCCAGCAGTTCCAGAGAGGGCCGATGCTACACCTTC. This gives the protein CASSSREGRCYTF.

This chain links TRBV2 with TRBJ2-4, with 7 nucleotides matching TRBD1. The CDR3 has 18 residues. Germline V CDR1 and CDR2: SNHLY, FYNNEI. V shed 6 bases and J 0 bases; nucleotides not matched to a gene: 14. The chain's CDR3 is CASRPTGAVNLAKNIQYF. CDR3 DNA: TGTGCCAGCAGACCCACAGGGGCAGTTAATCTAGCCAAAAACATTCAGTACTTC. The whole variable domain, remainder taken from reference TRBV2 and TRBJ2-4, is EPEVTQTPSHQVTQMGQEVILRCVPISNHLYFYWYRQILGQKVEFLVSFYNNEISEKSEIFDDQFSVERPDGSNFTLKIRSTKLEDSAMYFCASRPTGAVNLAKNIQYFGAGTRLSVL.

This sequence joins TRBV4-3 and TRBJ2-1; TRBD2 might be the D (7 bases). V dropped 0 bases and J dropped 2 bases, with 20 bases sitting between them. CDR1 LGHNA and CDR2 YSLEER come from the germline V gene. The CDR3 runs 19 residues. The DNA of the CDR3 is TGCGCCAGCAGCCAAGAAACGGGGGGCCCTTCCTCTCCCTACAATGAGCAGTTCTTC. It specifies CASSQETGGPSSPYNEQFF.

This chain joins TRBV27 and TRBJ2-7, with a weak D call TRBD1 (5 bases). V dropped 4 bases and J dropped 2 bases, with 12 bases sitting between them. CDR1 is MNHEY and CDR2 is SMNVEV in the germline V gene (reference sequence). The CDR3 loop spans 14 amino acids. CDR3 amino acids: CASSWNRSPYEQYF. The CDR3 DNA reads as TGTGCCAGCAGTTGGAACAGGAGCCCCTACGAGCAGTACTTC.

This sequence joins TRBV6-1 and TRBJ1-2; 9 bases line up with TRBD1. V dropped 3 bases and J dropped 7; count of bases not matched to a gene: 12. The CDR3 is 16 residues long. Germline V gene data show CDR1 as MNHNS and CDR2 as SASEGT. CDR3 loop: CASSEPGTGPPAGYTF. Here the CDR3 DNA reads TGTGCCAGCAGTGAGCCGGGGACAGGGCCACCGGCTGGCTACACCTTC.